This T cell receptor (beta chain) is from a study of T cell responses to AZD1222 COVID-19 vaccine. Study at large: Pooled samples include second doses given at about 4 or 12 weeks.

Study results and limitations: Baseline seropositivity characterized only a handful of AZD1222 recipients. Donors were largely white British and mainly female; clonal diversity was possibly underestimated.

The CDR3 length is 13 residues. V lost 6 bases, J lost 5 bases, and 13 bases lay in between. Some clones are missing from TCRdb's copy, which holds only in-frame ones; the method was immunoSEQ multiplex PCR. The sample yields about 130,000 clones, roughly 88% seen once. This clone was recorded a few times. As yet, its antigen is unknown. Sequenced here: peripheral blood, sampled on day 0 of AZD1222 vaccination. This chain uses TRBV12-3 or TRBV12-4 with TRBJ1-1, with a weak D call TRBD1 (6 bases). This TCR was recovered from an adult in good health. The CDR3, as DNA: TGTGCCAGCAGCCACGACAGGAGGACTGAAGCTTTCTTT. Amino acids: CASSHDRRTEAFF.